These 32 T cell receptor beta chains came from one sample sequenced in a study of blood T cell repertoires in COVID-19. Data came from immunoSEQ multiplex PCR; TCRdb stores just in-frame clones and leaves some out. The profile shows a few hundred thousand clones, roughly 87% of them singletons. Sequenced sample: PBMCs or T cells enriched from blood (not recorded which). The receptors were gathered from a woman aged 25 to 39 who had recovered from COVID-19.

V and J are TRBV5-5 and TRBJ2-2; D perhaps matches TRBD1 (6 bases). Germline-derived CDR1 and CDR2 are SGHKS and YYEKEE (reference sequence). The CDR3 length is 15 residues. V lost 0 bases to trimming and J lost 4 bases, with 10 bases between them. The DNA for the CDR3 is TGTGCCAGCAGCTTGGATCCAGGGGTCACCGGGGAGCTGTTTTTT. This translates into CASSLDPGVTGELFF.

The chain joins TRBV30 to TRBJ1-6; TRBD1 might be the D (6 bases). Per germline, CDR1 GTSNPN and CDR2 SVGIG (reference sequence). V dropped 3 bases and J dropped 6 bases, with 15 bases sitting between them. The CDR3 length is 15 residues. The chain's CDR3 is CAWSPSDSLNSPLHF. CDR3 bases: TGTGCCTGGAGCCCCTCGGACAGTCTTAATTCACCCCTCCACTTT.

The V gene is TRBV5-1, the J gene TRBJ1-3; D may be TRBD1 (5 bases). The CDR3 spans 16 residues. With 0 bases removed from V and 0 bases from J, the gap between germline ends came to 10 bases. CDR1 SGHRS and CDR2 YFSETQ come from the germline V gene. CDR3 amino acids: CASSLAGLASGNTIYF. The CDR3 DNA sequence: TGCGCCAGCAGCTTGGCAGGGCTCGCCTCTGGAAACACCATATATTTT.

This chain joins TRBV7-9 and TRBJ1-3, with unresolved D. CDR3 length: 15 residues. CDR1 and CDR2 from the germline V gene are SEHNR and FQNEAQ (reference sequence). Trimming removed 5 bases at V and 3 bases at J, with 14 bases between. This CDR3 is CASSPEGGSGNTIYF. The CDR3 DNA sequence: TGTGCCAGCAGCCCGGAGGGAGGGAGTGGAAACACCATATATTTT.

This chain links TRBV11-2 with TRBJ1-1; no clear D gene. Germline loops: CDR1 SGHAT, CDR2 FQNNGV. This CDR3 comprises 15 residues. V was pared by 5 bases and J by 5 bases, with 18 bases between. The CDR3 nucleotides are TGTGCCAGCAGCACCCGAGGTGGAACACGGACTGAAGCTTTCTTT. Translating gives CASSTRGGTRTEAFF.

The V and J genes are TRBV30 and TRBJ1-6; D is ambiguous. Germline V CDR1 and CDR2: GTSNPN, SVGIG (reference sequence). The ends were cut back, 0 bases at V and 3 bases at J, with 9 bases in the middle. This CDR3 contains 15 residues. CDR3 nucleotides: TGTGCCTGGAGTGTAGCCGGGAGCTATAATTCACCCCTCCACTTT. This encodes CAWSVAGSYNSPLHF.

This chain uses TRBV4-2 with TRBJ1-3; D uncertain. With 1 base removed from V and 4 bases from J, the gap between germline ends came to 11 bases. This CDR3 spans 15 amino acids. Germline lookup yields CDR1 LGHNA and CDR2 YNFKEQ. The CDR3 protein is CASSQGAISGNTIYF. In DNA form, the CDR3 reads TGTGCCAGCAGCCAAGGGGCGATCTCCGGAAACACCATATATTTT.

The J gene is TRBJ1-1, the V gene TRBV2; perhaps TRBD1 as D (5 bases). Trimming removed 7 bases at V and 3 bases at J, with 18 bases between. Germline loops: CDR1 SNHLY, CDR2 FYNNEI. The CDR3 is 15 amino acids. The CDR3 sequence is CASKGATASHTEAFF. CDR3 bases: TGTGCCAGCAAAGGGGCAACTGCTAGTCACACTGAAGCTTTCTTT.

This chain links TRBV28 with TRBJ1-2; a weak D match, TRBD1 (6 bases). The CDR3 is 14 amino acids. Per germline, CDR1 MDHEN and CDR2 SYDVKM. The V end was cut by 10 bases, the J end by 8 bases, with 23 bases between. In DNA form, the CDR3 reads TGTGCCACCGTTGGGCGGGGGGCGCAGGGAGGCTACACCTTC. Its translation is CATVGRGAQGGYTF.

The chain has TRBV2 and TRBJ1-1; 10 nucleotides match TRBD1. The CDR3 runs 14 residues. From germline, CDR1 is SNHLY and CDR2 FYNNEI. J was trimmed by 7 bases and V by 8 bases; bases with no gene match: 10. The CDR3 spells CASQAERTGGEAFF. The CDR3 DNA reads TGTGCCAGCCAAGCGGAAAGGACAGGGGGTGAAGCTTTCTTT.

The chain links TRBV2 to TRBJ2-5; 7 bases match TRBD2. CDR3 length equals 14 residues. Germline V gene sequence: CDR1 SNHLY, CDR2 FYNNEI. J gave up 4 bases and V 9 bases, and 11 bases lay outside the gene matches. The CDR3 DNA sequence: TGTGCCAGTAGCAGGGAGGGACTGAGAGAGACCCAGTACTTC. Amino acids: CASSREGLRETQYF. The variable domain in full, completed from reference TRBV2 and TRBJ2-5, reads EPEVTQTPSHQVTQMGQEVILRCVPISNHLYFYWYRQILGQKVEFLVSFYNNEISEKSEIFDDQFSVERPDGSNFTLKIRSTKLEDSAMYFCASSREGLRETQYFGPGTRLLVL.

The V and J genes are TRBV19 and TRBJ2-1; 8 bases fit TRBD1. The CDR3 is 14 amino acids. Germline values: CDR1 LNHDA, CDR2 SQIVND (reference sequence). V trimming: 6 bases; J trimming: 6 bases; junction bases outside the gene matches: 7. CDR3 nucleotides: TGTGCCAGTAGGACAGGGGCGGCGGGCAATGAGCAGTTCTTC. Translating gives CASRTGAAGNEQFF.

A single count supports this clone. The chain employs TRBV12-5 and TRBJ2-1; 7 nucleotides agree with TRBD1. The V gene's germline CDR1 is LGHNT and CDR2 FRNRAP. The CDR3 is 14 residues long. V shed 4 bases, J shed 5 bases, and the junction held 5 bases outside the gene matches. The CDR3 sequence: CASGSRTGDNEQFF. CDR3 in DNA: TGTGCTAGTGGTTCTCGGACAGGTGACAATGAGCAGTTCTTC.

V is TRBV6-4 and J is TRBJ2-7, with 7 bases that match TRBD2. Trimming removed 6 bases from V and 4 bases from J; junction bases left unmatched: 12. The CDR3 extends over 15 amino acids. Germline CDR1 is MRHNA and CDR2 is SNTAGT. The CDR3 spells CASSRGAGEGYEQYF. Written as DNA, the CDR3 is TGTGCCAGCAGCCGCGGGGCGGGAGAGGGTTACGAGCAGTACTTC.

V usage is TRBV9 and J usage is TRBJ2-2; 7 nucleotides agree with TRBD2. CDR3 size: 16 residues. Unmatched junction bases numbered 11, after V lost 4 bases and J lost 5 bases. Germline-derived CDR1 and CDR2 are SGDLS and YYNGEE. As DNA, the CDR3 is TGTGCCAGCAGCTCCCCTCTCGGGGAGGGAACCGGGGAGCTGTTTTTT. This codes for CASSSPLGEGTGELFF.

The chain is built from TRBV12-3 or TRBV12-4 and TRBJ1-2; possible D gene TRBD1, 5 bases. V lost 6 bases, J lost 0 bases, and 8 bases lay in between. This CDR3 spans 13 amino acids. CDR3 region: CASSDSANYGYTF. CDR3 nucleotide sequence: TGTGCCAGCAGCGACAGCGCTAACTATGGCTACACCTTC.

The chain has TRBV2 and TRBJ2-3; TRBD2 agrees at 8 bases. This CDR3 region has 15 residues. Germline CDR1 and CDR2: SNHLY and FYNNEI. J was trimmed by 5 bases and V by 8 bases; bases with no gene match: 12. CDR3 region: CASRGTSSFIDTQYF. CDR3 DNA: TGTGCCAGCCGCGGGACTAGTAGTTTTATAGATACGCAGTATTTT.

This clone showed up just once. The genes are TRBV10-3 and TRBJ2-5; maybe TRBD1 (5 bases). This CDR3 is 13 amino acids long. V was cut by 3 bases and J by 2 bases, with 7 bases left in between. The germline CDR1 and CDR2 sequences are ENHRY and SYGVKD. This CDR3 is CAISDRVQETQYF. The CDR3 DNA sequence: TGTGCCATCAGTGACAGGGTACAAGAGACCCAGTACTTC.

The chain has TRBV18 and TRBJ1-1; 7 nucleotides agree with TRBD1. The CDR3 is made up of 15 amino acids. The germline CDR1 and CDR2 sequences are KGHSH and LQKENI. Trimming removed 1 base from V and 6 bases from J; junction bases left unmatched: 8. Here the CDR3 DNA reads TGTGCCAGCTCACCACGCGAGGGGGCAATTGCTGAAGCTTTCTTT. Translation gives CASSPREGAIAEAFF.

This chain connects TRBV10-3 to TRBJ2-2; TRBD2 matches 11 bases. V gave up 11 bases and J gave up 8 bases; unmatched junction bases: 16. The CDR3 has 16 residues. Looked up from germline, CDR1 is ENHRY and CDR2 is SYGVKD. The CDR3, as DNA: TGTGCCTCCAGCGGACGGGAGGGACTAGCGGAAGGGGAGCTGTTTTTT. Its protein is CASSGREGLAEGELFF.

The CDR3 DNA reads as TGTGCCAGCAACACCCCGGGACTAGCGGGAGTTGGTGAGCAGTTCTTC. It is translated as CASNTPGLAGVGEQFF. This chain links TRBV7-8 with TRBJ2-1, with 14 bases fitting TRBD2. Per the germline V gene, CDR1 is SGHVS and CDR2 is FQNEAQ. V dropped 7 bases and J dropped 9; count of bases not matched to a gene: 11. The CDR3 covers 16 residues.

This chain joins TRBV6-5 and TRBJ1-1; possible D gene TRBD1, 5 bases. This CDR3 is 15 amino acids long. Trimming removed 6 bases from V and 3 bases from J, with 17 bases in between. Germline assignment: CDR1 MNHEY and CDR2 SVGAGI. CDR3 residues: CASSQGAWGDTEAFF. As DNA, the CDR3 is TGTGCCAGCAGCCAGGGCGCCTGGGGGGACACTGAAGCTTTCTTT.

CDR3 nucleotide sequence: TGTGCCAGCAGCCACAGGGAAGGAAAACTGTTTTTT. Translated: CASSHREGKLFF. The rearrangement links TRBV7-9 to TRBJ1-4, with D possibly being TRBD1 (6 bases). V was clipped by 5 bases and J by 10 bases, with 11 bases between them. Germline V lookup: CDR1 SEHNR, CDR2 FQNEAQ (reference sequence). CDR3 size: 12 residues.

Here the CDR3 DNA reads TGTGCCACCAGCAGAGCTATCGCGGCATATGAGCAGTTCTTC. Translation gives CATSRAIAAYEQFF. The chain combines TRBV15 with TRBJ2-1; D gene uncertain. Looked up from germline, CDR1 is LNHNV and CDR2 is YYDKDF (reference sequence). V lost 1 base and J 8 bases, leaving 12 bases between the germline ends. There are 14 residues in the CDR3.

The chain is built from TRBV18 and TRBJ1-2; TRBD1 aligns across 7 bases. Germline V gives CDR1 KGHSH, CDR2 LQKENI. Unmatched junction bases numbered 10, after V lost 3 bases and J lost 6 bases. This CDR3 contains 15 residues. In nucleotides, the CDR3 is TGTGCCAGCTCACCGGGAGAGGGGGCCGCCCATGGCTACACCTTC. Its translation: CASSPGEGAAHGYTF.

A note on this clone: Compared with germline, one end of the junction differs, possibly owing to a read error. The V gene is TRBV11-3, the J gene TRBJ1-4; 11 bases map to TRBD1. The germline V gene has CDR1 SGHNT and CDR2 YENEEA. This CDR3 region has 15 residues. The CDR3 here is CASSQIRTGGRPRHF. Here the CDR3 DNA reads TGTGCCAGCAGCCAGATAAGGACAGGGGGCCGGCCAAGGCATTTT.

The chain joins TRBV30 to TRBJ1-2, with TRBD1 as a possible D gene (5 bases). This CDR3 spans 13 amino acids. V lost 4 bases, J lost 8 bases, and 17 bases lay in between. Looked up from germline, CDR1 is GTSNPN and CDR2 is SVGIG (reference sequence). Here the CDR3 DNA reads TGTGCCTGGATCAGTGTTCGGGGGTTGGGCTACACCTTC. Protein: CAWISVRGLGYTF.

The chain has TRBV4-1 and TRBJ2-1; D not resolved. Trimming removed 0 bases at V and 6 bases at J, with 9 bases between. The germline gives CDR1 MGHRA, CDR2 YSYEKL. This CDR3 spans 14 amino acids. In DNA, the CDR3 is TGCGCCAGCAGCCAAGAGTTAGTCGGCAATGAGCAGTTCTTC. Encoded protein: CASSQELVGNEQFF.

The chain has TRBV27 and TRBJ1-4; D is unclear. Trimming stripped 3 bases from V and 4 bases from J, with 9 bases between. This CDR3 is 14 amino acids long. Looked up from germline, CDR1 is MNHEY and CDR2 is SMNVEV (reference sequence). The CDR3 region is CASSFRRFNEKLFF. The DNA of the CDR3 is TGTGCCAGCAGTTTTCGGAGGTTTAATGAAAAACTGTTTTTT. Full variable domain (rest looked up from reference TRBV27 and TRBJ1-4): EAQVTQNPRYLITVTGKKLTVTCSQNMNHEYMSWYRQDPGLGLRQIYYSMNVEVTDKGDVPEGYKVSRKEKRNFPLILESPSPNQTSLYFCASSFRRFNEKLFFGSGTQLSVL.

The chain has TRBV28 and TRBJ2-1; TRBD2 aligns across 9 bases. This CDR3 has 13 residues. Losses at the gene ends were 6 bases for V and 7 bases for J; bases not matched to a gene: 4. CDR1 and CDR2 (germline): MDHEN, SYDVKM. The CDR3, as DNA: TGTGCCAGCAGGGGGACTAGCCATAATGAGCAGTTCTTC. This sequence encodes CASRGTSHNEQFF. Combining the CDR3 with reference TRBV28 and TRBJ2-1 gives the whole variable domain DVKVTQSSRYLVKRTGEKVFLECVQDMDHENMFWYRQDPGLGLRLIYFSYDVKMKEKGDIPEGYSVSREKKERFSLILESASTNQTSMYLCASRGTSHNEQFFGPGTRLTVL.

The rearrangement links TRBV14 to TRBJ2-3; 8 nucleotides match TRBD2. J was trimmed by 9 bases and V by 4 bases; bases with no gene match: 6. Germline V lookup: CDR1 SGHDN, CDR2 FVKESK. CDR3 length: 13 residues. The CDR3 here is CASSPSGSSTQYF. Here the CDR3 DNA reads TGTGCCAGCAGCCCCAGCGGGAGCAGCACGCAGTATTTT.

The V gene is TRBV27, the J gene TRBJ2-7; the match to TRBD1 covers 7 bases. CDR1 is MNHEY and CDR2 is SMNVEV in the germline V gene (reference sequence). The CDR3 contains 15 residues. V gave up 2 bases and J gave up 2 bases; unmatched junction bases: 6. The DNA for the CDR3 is TGTGCCAGCAGTTTACTAGACAGGGCCCCCTACGAGCAGTACTTC. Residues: CASSLLDRAPYEQYF.